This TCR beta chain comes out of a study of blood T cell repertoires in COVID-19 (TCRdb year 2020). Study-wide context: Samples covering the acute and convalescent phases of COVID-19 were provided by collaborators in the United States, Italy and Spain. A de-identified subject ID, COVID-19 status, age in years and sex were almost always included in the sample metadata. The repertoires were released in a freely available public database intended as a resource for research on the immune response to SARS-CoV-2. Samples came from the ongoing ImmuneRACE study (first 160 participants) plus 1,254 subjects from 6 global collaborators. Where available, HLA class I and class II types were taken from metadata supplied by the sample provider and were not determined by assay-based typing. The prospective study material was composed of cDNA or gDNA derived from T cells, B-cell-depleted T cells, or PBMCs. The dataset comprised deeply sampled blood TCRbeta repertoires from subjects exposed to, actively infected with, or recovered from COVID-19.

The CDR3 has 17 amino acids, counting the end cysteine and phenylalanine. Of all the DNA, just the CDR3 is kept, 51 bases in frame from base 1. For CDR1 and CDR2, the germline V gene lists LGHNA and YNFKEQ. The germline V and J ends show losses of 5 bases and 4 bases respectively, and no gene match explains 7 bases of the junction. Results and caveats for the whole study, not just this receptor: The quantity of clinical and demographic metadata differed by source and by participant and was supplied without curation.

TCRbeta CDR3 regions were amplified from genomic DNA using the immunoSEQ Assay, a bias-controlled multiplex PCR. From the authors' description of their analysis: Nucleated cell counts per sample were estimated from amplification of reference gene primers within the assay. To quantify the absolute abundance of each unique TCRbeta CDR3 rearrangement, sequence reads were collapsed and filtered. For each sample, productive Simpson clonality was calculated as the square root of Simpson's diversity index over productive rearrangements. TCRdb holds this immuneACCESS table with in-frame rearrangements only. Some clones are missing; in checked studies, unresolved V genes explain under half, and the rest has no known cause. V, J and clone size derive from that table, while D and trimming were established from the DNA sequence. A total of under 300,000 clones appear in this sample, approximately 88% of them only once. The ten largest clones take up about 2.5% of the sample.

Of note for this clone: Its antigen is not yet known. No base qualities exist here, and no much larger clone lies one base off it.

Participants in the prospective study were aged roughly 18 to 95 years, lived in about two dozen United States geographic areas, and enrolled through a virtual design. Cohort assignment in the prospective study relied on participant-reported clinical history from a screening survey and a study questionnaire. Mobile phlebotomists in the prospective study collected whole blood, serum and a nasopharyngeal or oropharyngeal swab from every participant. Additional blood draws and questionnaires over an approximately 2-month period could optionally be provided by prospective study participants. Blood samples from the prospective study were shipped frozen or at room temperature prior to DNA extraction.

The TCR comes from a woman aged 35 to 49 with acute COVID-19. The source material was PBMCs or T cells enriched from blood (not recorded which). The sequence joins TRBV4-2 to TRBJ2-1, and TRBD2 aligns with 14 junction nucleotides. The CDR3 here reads CASSRTSGGSGYNEQFF. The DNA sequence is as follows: TGTGCCAGCAGCAGGACTAGCGGGGGGTCAGGATACAATGAGCAGTTCTTC.